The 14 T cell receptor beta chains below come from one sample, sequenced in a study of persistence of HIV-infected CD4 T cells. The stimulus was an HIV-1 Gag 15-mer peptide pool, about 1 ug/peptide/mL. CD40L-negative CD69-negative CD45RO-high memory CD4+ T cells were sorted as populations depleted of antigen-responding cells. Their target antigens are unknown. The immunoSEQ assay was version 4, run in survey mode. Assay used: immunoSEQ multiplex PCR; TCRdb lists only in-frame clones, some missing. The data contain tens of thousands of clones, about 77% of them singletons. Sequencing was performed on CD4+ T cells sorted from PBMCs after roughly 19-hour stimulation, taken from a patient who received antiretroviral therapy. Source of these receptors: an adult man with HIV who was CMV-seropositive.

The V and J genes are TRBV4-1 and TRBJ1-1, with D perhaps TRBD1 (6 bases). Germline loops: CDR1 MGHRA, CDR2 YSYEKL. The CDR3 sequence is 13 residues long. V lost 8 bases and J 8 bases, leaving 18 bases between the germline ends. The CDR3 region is CASSSNAGTEAFF. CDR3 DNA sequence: TGCGCCAGCTCTAGTAATGCCGGGACAGAAGCTTTCTTT.

CDR3 sequence reads: CASSPVGGPNSPLHF. The CDR3 DNA is TGCGCCAGCAGCCCCGTAGGGGGCCCTAATTCACCCCTCCACTTT. The rearrangement links TRBV4-1 to TRBJ1-6, with 7 bases aligning to TRBD1. V lost 4 bases to trimming and J lost 6 bases; unmatched junction nucleotides: 6. CDR3 length equals 15 residues. Per the germline V gene, CDR1 is MGHRA and CDR2 is YSYEKL.

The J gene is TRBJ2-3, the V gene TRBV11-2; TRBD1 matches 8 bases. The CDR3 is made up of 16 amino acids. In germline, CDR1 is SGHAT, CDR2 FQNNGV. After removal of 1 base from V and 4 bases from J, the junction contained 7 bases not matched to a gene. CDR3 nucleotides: TGTGCCAGCAGCTTAGTGGTACAGGGGGGAGCAGATACGCAGTATTTT. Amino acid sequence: CASSLVVQGGADTQYF.

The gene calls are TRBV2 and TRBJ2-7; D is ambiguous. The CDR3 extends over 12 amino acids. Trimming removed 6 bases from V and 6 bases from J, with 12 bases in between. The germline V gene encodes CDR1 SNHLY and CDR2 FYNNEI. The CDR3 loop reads CASRATPPEQYF. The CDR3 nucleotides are TGTGCCAGCAGAGCGACACCCCCCGAGCAGTACTTC. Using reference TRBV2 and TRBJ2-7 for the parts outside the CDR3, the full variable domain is EPEVTQTPSHQVTQMGQEVILRCVPISNHLYFYWYRQILGQKVEFLVSFYNNEISEKSEIFDDQFSVERPDGSNFTLKIRSTKLEDSAMYFCASRATPPEQYFGPGTRLTVT.

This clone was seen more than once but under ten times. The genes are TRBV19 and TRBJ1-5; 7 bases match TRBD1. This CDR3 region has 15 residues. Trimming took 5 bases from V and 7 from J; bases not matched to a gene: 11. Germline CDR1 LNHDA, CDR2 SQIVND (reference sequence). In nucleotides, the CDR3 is TGTGCCAGTAGTCGACGAGGGGGCAAGGAGCAGCCCCAGCATTTT. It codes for CASSRRGGKEQPQHF.

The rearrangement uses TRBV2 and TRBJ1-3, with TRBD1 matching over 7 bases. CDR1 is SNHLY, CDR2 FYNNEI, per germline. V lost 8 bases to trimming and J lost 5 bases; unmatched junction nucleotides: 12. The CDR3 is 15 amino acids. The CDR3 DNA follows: TGTGCCAGCGGGGAAGACAGGGCGAGGAGAAACACCATATATTTT. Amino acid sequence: CASGEDRARRNTIYF.

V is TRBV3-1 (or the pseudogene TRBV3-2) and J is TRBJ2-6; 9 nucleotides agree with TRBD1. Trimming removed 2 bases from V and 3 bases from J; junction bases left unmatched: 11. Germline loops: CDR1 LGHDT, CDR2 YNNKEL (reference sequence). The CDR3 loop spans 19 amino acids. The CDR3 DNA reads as TGTGCCAGCAGCCAAAGATGGAGACAGGGGGGAGGTGGGGCCAACGTCCTGACTTTC. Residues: CASSQRWRQGGGGANVLTF.

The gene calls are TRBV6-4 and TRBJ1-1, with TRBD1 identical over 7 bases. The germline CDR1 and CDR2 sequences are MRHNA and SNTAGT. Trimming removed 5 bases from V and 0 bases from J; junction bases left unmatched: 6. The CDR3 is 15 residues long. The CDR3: CASSPGDRLNTEAFF. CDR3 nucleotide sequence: TGTGCCAGCAGTCCGGGGGACAGACTGAACACTGAAGCTTTCTTT.

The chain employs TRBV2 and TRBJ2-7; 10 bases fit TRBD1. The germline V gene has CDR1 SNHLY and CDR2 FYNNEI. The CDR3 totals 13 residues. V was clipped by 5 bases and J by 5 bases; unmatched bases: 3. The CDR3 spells CASSRQGAHEQYF. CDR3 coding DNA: TGTGCCAGCAGTAGACAGGGGGCCCACGAGCAGTACTTC.

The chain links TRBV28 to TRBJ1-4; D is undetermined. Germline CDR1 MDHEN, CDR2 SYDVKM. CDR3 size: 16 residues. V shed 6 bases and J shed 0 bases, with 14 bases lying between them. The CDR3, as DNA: TGTGCCAGCAGCCGGACTCAAGCCGCAACTAATGAAAAACTGTTTTTT. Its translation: CASSRTQAATNEKLFF.

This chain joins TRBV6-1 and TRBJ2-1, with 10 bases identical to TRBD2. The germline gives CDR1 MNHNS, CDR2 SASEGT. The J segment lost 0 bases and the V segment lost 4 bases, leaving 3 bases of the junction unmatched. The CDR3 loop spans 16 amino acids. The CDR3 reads CASSVLAGASYNEQFF. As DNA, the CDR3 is TGTGCCAGCAGTGTCCTAGCGGGGGCCTCCTACAATGAGCAGTTCTTC.

In DNA, the CDR3 is TGTGCCAGCAGCTCTCGGAGGGGCGAGGCACACTATGGCTACACCTTC. Protein product: CASSSRRGEAHYGYTF. This chain links TRBV9 with TRBJ1-2; possibly TRBD1 for D (5 bases). The V end lost 4 bases, the J end lost 3 bases, and 19 bases lay between the germline ends. Per the germline V gene, CDR1 is SGDLS and CDR2 is YYNGEE. This CDR3 contains 16 residues.

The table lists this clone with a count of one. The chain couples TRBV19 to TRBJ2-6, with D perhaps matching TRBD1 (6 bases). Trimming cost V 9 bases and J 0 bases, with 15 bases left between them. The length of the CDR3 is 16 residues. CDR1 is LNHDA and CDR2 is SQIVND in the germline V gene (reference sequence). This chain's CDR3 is CASRETGTSGANVLTF. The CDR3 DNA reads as TGTGCCAGCAGGGAGACAGGAACCTCTGGGGCCAACGTCCTGACTTTC.

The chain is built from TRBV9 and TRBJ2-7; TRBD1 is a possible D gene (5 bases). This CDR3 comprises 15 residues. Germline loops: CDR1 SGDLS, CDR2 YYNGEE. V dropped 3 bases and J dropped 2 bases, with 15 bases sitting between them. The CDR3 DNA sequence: TGTGCCAGCAGCGCCTCCCCGACAGAGGCCTACGAGCAGTACTTC. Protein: CASSASPTEAYEQYF. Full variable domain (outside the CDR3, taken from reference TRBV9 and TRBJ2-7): DSGVTQTPKHLITATGQRVTLRCSPRSGDLSVYWYQQSLDQGLQFLIQYYNGEERAKGNILERFSAQQFPDLHSELNLSSLELGDSALYFCASSASPTEAYEQYFGPGTRLTVT.